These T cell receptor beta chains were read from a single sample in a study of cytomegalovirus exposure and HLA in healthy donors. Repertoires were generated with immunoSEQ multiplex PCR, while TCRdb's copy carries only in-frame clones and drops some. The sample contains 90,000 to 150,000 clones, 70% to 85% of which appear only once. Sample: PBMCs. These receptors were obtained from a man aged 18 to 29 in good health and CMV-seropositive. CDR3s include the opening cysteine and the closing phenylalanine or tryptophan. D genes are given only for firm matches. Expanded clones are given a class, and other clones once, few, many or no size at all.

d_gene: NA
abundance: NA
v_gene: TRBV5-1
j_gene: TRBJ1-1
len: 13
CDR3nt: TGCGCCAGCAGCTTGGGCGGGGACACTGAAGCTTTCTTT
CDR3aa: CASSLGGDTEAFF

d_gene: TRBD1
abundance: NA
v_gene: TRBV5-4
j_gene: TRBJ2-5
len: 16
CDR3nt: TGTGCCAGCAGCCAAAAACAGGGGGGTCCCCAAGAGACCCAGTACTTC
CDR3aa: CASSQKQGGPQETQYF

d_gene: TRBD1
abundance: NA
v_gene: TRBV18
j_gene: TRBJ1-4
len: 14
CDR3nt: TGTGCCAGCTCACCGGGACAGAGTAATGAAAAACTGTTTTTT
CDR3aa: CASSPGQSNEKLFF

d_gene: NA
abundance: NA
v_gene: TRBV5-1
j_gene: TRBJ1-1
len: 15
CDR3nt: TGCGCCAGCAGCTTGGTCTCGGGCGGGGGGACTGAAGCTTTCTTT
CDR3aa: CASSLVSGGGTEAFF

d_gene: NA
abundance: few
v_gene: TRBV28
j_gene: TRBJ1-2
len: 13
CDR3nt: TGTGCCAGCAAACTACAGCGAGGGTATGGCTACACCTTC
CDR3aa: CASKLQRGYGYTF

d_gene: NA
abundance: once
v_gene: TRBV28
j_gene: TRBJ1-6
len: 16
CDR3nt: TGTGCCAGCAGTACGCGTTGGCGGGGGATGGAATCACCCCTCCACTTT
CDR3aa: CASSTRWRGMESPLHF

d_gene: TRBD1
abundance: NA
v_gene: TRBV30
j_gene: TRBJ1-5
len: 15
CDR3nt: TGTGCCTGGAACCCCGGGACAGGACTCAATCAGCCCCAGCATTTT
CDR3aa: CAWNPGTGLNQPQHF

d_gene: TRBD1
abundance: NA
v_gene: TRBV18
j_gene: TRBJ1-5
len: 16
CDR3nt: TGTGCCAGCTCACCAGGGACAGGGGGCCTGGCGAAGCCCCAGCATTTT
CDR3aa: CASSPGTGGLAKPQHF

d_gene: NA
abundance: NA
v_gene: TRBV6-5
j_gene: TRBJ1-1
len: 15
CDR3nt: TGTGCCAGCAGTTACTCTCGGAGCCAGAACACTGAAGCTTTCTTT
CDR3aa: CASSYSRSQNTEAFF

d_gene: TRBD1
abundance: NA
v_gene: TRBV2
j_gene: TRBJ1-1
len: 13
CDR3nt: TGTGCCAGCAGCGGACAGGTGAACACTGAAGCTTTCTTT
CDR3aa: CASSGQVNTEAFF

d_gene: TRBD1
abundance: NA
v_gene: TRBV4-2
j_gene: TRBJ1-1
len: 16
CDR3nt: TGTGCCAGCAGCCCAGGACAGGGGAGACGAAACACTGAAGCTTTCTTT
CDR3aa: CASSPGQGRRNTEAFF

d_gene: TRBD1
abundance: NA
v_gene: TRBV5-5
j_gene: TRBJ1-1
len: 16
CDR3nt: TGTGCCAGCAGCTTCGGGACAGGGTATAGGAGCGCTGAAGCTTTCTTT
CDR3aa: CASSFGTGYRSAEAFF

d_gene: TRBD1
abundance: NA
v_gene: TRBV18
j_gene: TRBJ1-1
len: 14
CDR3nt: TGTGCCAGCTCACCATTTGGGGACAGAGGAGAAGCTTTCTTT
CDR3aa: CASSPFGDRGEAFF

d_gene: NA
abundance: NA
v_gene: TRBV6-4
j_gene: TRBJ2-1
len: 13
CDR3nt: TGTGCCAGCAGTGACTCTACGAGTCTAGAGCAGTTCTTC
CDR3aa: CASSDSTSLEQFF

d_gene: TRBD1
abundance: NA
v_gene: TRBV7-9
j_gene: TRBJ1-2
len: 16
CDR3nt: TGTGCCAGCAGCTTAGCGTTTGGGGGACAGGGGGATGGCTACACCTTC
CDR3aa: CASSLAFGGQGDGYTF

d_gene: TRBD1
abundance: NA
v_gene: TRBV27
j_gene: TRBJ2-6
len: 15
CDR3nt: TGTGCCAGTTCTTGGACAGGGGCCGGGGCCAACGGCCTGACTTTC
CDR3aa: CASSWTGAGANGLTF

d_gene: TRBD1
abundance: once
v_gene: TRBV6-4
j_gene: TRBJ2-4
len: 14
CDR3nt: TGTGCCAGCAGTGACGTCCCGGGACAGAATAGTCAGTACTTC
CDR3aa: CASSDVPGQNSQYF

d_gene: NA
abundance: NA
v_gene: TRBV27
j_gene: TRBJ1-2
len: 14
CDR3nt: TGTGCCAGCAGTTTACACAGGGTTGGCTATGGCTACACCTTC
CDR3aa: CASSLHRVGYGYTF

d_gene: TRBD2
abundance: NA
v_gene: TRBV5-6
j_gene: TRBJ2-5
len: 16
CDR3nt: TGTGCCAGCAGCCCGGAGGGACTAGCATTAAAAGAGACCCAGTACTTC
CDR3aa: CASSPEGLALKETQYF

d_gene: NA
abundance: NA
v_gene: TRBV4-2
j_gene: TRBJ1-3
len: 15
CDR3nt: TGTGCCAGCAGCCAAGAAACCAGCTCTGGAAACACCATATATTTT
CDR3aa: CASSQETSSGNTIYF

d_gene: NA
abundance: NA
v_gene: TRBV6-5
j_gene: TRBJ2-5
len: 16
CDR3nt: TGTGCCAGCAGTTACTCGGACTCAACCTACCAAGAGACCCAGTACTTC
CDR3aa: CASSYSDSTYQETQYF

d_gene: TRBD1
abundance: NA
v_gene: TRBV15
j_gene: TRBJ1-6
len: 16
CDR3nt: TGTGCCACCAGCAGGCAGACAGGGGCCTATAATTCACCCCTCCACTTT
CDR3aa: CATSRQTGAYNSPLHF

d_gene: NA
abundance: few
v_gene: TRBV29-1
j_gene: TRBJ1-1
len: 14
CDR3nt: TGCAGCGTTGTAGGGCGGGCAATGAACACTGAAGCTTTCTTT
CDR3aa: CSVVGRAMNTEAFF

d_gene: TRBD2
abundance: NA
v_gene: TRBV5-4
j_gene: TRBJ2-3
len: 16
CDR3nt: TGTGCCAGCAGCTCGACGACTAGCGGGGGAATGGGCACGCAGTATTTT
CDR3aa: CASSSTTSGGMGTQYF

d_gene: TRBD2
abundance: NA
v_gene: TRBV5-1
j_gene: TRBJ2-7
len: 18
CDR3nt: TGCGCCAGCAACCGACAGGGAGGTACTAGCGGGGGGGCCTACGAGCAGTACTTC
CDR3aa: CASNRQGGTSGGAYEQYF

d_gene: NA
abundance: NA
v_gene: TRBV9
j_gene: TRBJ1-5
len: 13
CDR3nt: TGTGCCAGCAGCGGTCATAGCAATCAGCCCCAGCATTTT
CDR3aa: CASSGHSNQPQHF

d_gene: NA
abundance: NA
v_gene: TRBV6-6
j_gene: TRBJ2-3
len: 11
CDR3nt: TGTGCCAGCAGCGGAGAAGATACGCAGTATTTT
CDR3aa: CASSGEDTQYF

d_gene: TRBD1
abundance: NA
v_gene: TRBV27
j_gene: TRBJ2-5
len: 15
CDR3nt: TGTGCCAGCAGTTTCAGGACAGGGGCCCGAGAGACCCAGTACTTC
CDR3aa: CASSFRTGARETQYF

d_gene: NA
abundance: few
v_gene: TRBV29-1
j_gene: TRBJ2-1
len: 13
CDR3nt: TGCAGCGTTGAAGATAGCCGATACAATGAGCAGTTCTTC
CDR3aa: CSVEDSRYNEQFF

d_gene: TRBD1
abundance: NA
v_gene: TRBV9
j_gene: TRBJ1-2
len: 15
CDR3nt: TGTGCCAGCAGCGCTCCCGGGACAGGGGAGTATGGCTACACCTTC
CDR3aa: CASSAPGTGEYGYTF

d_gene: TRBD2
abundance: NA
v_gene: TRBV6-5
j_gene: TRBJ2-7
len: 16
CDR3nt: TGTGCCAGCAGTTCCCGGACTAGCGGATATTTTTACGAGCAGTACTTC
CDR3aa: CASSSRTSGYFYEQYF

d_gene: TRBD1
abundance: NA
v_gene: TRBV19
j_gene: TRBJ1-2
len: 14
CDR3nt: TGTGCCAGTAGTGCGGGACAGGGGAACTATGGCTACACCTTC
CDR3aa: CASSAGQGNYGYTF

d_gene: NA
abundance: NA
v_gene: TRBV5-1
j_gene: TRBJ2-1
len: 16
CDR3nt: TGCGCCAGCAGCTTGGTGGGGCAGGGGGGCTTCAATGAGCAGTTCTTC
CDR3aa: CASSLVGQGGFNEQFF

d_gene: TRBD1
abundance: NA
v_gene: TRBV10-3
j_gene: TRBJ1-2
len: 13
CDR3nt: TGTGCCACCGCGACAGGGACCGACTATGGCTACACCTTC
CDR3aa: CATATGTDYGYTF

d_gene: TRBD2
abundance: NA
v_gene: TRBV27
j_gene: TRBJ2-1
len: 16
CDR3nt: TGTGCCAGCAGTCCGGGACTAGCGAACAGTTACAATGAGCAGTTCTTC
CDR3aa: CASSPGLANSYNEQFF

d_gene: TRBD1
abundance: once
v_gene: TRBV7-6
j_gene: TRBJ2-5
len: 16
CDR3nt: TGTGCCAGCAGCCGAACAGGGGGCGCCGGGAGAGAGACCCAGTACTTC
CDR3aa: CASSRTGGAGRETQYF

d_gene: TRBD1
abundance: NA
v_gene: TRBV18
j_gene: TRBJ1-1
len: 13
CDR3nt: TGTGCCAGCTCACTACGGACAGGCCGGGAAGCTTTCTTT
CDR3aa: CASSLRTGREAFF

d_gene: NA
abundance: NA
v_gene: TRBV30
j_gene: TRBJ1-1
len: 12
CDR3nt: TGTGCCTGGAATCTCCCGAACACTGAAGCTTTCTTT
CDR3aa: CAWNLPNTEAFF

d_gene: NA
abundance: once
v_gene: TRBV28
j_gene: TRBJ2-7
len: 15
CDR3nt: TGTGCCAGCAGCCAAGGGGGTGCGAGCTCCTACGAGCAGTACTTC
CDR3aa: CASSQGGASSYEQYF

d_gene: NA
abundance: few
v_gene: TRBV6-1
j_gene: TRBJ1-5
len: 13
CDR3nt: TGTGCCAGCAGTGCGGACTTAAATCAGCCCCAGCATTTT
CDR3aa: CASSADLNQPQHF

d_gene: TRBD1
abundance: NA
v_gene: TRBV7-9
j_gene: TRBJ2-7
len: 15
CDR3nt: TGTGCCAGCAGCCTGAGGACAGGGGATTTGGGGGAGCAGTACTTC
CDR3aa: CASSLRTGDLGEQYF

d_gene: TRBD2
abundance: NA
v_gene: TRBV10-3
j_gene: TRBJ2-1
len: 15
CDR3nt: TGTGCCATCAGTAAGACTAGCGGGAGTGCCGATGAGCAGTTCTTC
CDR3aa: CAISKTSGSADEQFF